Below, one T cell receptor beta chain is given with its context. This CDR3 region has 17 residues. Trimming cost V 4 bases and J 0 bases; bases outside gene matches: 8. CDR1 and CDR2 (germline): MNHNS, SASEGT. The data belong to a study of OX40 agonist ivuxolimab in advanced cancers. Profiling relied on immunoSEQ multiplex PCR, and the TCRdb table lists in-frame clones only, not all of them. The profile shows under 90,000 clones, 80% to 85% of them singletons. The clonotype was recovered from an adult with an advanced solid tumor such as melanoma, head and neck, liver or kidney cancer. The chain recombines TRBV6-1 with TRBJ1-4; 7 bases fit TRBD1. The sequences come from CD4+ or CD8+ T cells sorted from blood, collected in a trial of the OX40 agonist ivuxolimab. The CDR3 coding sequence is TGTGCCAGCAGTGCCCCGGACAGGCGCGCAACTAATGAAAAACTGTTTTTT. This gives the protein CASSAPDRRATNEKLFF.